These 6 T cell receptor beta chains were sequenced from one sample in a study of PD-L1 blockade in urothelial cancer. Clones were sequenced by immunoSEQ multiplex PCR, and TCRdb holds only the in-frame ones, with some missing. In the table there are 30,000 to 45,000 clones, roughly 80% of which are singletons. Described time point: peripheral blood 6 weeks after treatment start. Material: PBMCs, obtained around atezolizumab (anti-PD-L1) treatment. These receptors were obtained from a man aged 35 to 55 with urothelial cancer.

In its sample, this clone was seen once. The V gene is TRBV5-1, the J gene TRBJ2-4; 7 nucleotides line up with TRBD1. Per the germline V gene, CDR1 is SGHRS and CDR2 is YFSETQ. With V trimmed by 4 bases and J by 4 bases, 17 bases remained unmatched. CDR3 length: 18 residues. The CDR3 sequence is CASSPHYPGTERKNIQYF. The DNA of the CDR3 is TGCGCCAGCAGCCCTCACTACCCCGGGACAGAGAGAAAAAACATTCAGTACTTC. The full variable domain, in which reference TRBV5-1 and TRBJ2-4 provide the parts outside the CDR3, is KAGVTQTPRYLIKTRGQQVTLSCSPISGHRSVSWYQQTPGQGLQFLFEYFSETQRNKGNFPGRFSGRQFSNSRSEMNVSTLELGDSALYLCASSPHYPGTERKNIQYFGAGTRLSVL.

J is TRBJ2-7 and V is TRBV6-6; possible D gene TRBD2, 5 bases. Trimming shortened V by 8 bases and J by 0 bases, and 11 bases separated the two germline ends. This CDR3 is 13 amino acids long. Per the germline V gene, CDR1 is MNHNY and CDR2 is SVGAGI (reference sequence). CDR3 coding DNA: TGTGCCAGCCTTGAGGGAGTCTCCTACGAGCAGTACTTC. Translated: CASLEGVSYEQYF.

The V call is TRBV30, the J call TRBJ1-1, with a tentative D call TRBD1 (5 bases). The CDR3 spans 13 residues. From germline, CDR1 is GTSNPN and CDR2 SVGIG (reference sequence). Trimming pared 4 bases from V and 1 base from J, leaving 10 bases between. The CDR3 DNA reads TGTGCCTGGACCCAGACAGCGAACACTGAAGCTTTCTTT. This encodes CAWTQTANTEAFF.

The chain recombines TRBV7-9 with TRBJ1-5, with a possible D match to TRBD1 (5 bases). Looked up from germline, CDR1 is SEHNR and CDR2 is FQNEAQ (reference sequence). Trimming left V 4 bases short and J 7 bases short, with 14 bases between. The CDR3 runs to 14 residues. The CDR3 bases are TGTGCCAGCAGCTCAGCGGGGCGGGGGCAGCCCCAGCATTTT. Its translation: CASSSAGRGQPQHF.

The chain has TRBV29-1 and TRBJ1-5; 7 nucleotides line up with TRBD1. This CDR3 has 13 residues. Germline V gene lookup returns CDR1 SQVTM and CDR2 ANQGSEA. J was trimmed by 4 bases and V by 7 bases; bases with no gene match: 7. CDR3 sequence reads: CSATQGSNQPQHF. In DNA form, the CDR3 reads TGCAGCGCCACACAGGGGTCTAATCAGCCCCAGCATTTT.

In its sample, this clone was seen a few times. This chain connects TRBV11-2 to TRBJ1-3; TRBD1 might be the D (6 bases). This CDR3 is built from 15 residues. Germline V gene data show CDR1 as SGHAT and CDR2 as FQNNGV. Between the trimmed V and J ends, which lost 5 bases and 0 bases, there was a span of 11 bases. The CDR3 sequence: CASSPTDSSGNTIYF. Written as DNA, the CDR3 is TGTGCCAGCAGCCCAACGGACAGCTCTGGAAACACCATATATTTT.